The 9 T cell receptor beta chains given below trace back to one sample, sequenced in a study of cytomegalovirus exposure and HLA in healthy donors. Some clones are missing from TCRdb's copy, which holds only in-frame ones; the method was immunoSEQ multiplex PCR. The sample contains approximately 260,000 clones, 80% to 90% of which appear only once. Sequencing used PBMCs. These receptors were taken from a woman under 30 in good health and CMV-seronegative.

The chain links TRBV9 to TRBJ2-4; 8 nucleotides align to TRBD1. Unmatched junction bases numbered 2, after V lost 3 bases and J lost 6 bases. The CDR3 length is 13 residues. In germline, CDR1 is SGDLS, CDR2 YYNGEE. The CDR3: CASSAGQGNIQYF. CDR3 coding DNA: TGTGCCAGCAGCGCCGGACAGGGAAACATTCAGTACTTC.

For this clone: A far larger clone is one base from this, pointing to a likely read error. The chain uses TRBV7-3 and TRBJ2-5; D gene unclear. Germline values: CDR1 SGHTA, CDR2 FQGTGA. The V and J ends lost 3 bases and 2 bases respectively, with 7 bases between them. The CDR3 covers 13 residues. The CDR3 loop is CASSLGRQETQYF. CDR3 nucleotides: TGTGCCAGCAGCTTGGGCAGGCAAGAGACCCAGTACTTC. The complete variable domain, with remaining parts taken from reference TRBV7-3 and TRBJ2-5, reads GAGVSQTPSNKVTEKGKYVELRCDPISGHTALYWYRQSLGQGPEFLIYFQGTGAADDSGLPNDRFFAVRPEGSVSTLKIQRTERGDSAVYLCASSLGRQETQYFGPGTRLLVL.

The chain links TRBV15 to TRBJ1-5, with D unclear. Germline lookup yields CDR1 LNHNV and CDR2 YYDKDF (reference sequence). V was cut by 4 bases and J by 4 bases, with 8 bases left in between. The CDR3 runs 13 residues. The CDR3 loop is CATSTEANQPQHF. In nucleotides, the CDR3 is TGTGCCACCAGCACGGAGGCTAATCAGCCCCAGCATTTT.

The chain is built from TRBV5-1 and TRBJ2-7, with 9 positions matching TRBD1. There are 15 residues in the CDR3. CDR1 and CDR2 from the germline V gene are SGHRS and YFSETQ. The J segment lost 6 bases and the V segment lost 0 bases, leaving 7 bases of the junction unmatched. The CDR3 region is CASSLGRQGGFEQYF. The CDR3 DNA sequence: TGCGCCAGCAGCTTGGGAAGACAGGGGGGGTTCGAGCAGTACTTC.

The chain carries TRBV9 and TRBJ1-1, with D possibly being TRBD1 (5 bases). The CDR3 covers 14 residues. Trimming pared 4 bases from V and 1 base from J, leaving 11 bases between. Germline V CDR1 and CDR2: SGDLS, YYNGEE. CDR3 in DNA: TGTGCCAGCAGCCTCAGAACAGGGAACACTGAAGCTTTCTTT. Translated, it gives CASSLRTGNTEAFF.

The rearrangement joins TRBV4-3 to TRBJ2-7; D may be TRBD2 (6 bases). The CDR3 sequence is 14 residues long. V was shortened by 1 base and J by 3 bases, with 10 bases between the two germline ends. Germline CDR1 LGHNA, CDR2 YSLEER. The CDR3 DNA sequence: TGCGCCAGCAGCCAAGGTCGGGGGAGCTACGAGCAGTACTTC. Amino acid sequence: CASSQGRGSYEQYF.

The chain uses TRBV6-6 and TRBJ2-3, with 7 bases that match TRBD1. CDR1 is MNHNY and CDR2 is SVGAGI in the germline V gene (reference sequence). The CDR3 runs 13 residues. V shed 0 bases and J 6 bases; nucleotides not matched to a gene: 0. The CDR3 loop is CASSYSDRDTQYF. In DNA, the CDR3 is TGTGCCAGCAGTTACTCGGACAGGGATACGCAGTATTTT.

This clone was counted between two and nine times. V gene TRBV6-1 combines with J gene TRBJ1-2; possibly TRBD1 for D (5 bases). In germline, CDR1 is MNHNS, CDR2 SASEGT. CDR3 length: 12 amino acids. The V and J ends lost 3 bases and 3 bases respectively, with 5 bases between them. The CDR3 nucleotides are TGTGCCAGCAGTGACAGGGACTATGGCTACACCTTC. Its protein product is CASSDRDYGYTF.

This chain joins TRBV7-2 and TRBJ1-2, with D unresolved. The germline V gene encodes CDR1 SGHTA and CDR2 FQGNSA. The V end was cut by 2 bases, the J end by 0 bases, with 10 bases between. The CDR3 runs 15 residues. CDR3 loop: CASSLTAVPNYGYTF. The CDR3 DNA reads TGTGCCAGCAGCTTAACTGCCGTACCTAACTATGGCTACACCTTC.